The 27 T cell receptor beta chains listed next were all sequenced from one sample in a study of cytomegalovirus exposure and HLA in healthy donors. The PCR contained 60 Vbeta and 13 Jbeta primers. Method: immunoSEQ multiplex PCR; TCRdb's copy keeps in-frame clones and lacks some. This sample carries around 70,000 clones, with roughly 5.2% going to the ten biggest clones. The specimen was PBMCs. These receptors were obtained from a woman aged 40 to 50 in good health and CMV-seropositive.

V gene TRBV12-5 combines with J gene TRBJ1-1, with a weak D call TRBD1 (5 bases). Germline V gives CDR1 LGHNT, CDR2 FRNRAP. The V end was cut by 0 bases, the J end by 1 base, with 9 bases between. This CDR3 contains 15 residues. In DNA form, the CDR3 reads TGTGCTAGTGGTTTGGTTTTTACAGGGAACACTGAAGCTTTCTTT. This encodes CASGLVFTGNTEAFF. Variable domain in full (rest from reference TRBV12-5 and TRBJ1-1): DARVTQTPRHKVTEMGQEVTMRCQPILGHNTVFWYRQTMMQGLELLAYFRNRAPLDDSGMPKDRFSAEMPDATLATLKIQPSEPRDSAVYFCASGLVFTGNTEAFFGQGTRLTVV.

The CDR3 nucleotides read TGCGCCAGCAGCCCTCATTCTATAGCGGGAGTGGCCTACAATGAGCAGTTCTTC. Translated: CASSPHSIAGVAYNEQFF. The genes are TRBV4-1 and TRBJ2-1; 9 nucleotides align to TRBD2. This CDR3 spans 18 amino acids. Losses at the gene ends were 4 bases for V and 2 bases for J; bases not matched to a gene: 12. Germline CDR1 and CDR2: MGHRA and YSYEKL.

Regarding this clone: Compared with germline, one end of the junction differs, possibly owing to a read error. This chain uses TRBV30 with TRBJ2-5; D is unresolved. CDR1 is GTSNPN, CDR2 SVGIG, per germline (reference sequence). The CDR3 runs to 12 residues. The CDR3 nucleotides read TGTGCCTGGAGCCCCGCCCAGGCGACCCAGCACTTC. Amino acids: CAWSPAQATQHF.

The chain recombines TRBV15 with TRBJ2-2; a weak D match, TRBD2 (5 bases). Per germline, CDR1 LNHNV and CDR2 YYDKDF (reference sequence). This CDR3 is built from 13 residues. Trimming left V 5 bases short and J 4 bases short, with 8 bases between. CDR3 bases: TGTGCCACCAGCGACCTAGCCACCGGGGAGCTGTTTTTT. It codes for CATSDLATGELFF.

V gene TRBV7-9 combines with J gene TRBJ1-1; a possible D gene is TRBD1 (6 bases). Between the trimmed V and J ends, which lost 4 bases and 6 bases, there was a span of 27 bases. The CDR3 has 18 amino acids. Germline CDR1 and CDR2: SEHNR and FQNEAQ (reference sequence). This chain's CDR3 is CASSSGTGKEWWTAEAFF. The CDR3 nucleotides are TGTGCCAGCAGCTCAGGAACAGGGAAAGAGTGGTGGACAGCTGAAGCTTTCTTT.

CDR3: CASTRGSGNTIYF. As DNA, the CDR3 is TGTGCCAGCACCCGGGGCTCTGGAAACACCATATATTTT. This rearrangement joins TRBV6-5 to TRBJ1-3; D ambiguous. Germline V lookup: CDR1 MNHEY, CDR2 SVGAGI. With 7 bases removed from V and 0 bases from J, the gap between germline ends came to 7 bases. This CDR3 contains 13 residues.

CDR3: CASSSRDRRTDTQYF. In nucleotides, the CDR3 is TGTGCCAGCAGTTCGAGGGACAGGCGCACAGATACGCAGTATTTT. This rearrangement joins TRBV6-9 to TRBJ2-3; 8 bases are shared with TRBD1. V shed 4 bases and J 1 base; nucleotides not matched to a gene: 4. Germline V lookup: CDR1 MNHGY, CDR2 SVAAGI. There are 15 residues in the CDR3.

V and J are TRBV6-5 and TRBJ1-2, with 9 bases fitting TRBD1. Germline V gene lookup returns CDR1 MNHEY and CDR2 SVGAGI. J gave up 1 base and V 4 bases, and 4 bases lay outside the gene matches. The CDR3 contains 15 residues. In DNA form, the CDR3 reads TGTGCCAGCAGTTCCACGGGACAGGGTAACTATGGCTACACCTTC. Translation gives CASSSTGQGNYGYTF.

This rearrangement joins TRBV7-9 to TRBJ2-3; TRBD1 might be the D (6 bases). The V and J ends lost 5 bases and 7 bases respectively, with 19 bases between them. Germline CDR1 reads SEHNR; CDR2 reads FQNEAQ (reference sequence). The CDR3 sequence is 15 residues long. CDR3 nucleotide sequence: TGTGCCAGCAGCGGGGGCCCCGTGACGGAGTATACGCAGTATTTT. Translation: CASSGGPVTEYTQYF.

The chain carries TRBV7-8 and TRBJ1-2, with 8 bases aligning to TRBD1. This CDR3 spans 17 amino acids. CDR1 and CDR2 from the germline V gene are SGHVS and FQNEAQ. V was clipped by 0 bases and J by 2 bases; unmatched bases: 8. The CDR3 DNA is TGTGCCAGCAGCTTAGCCACCCCGGGACAGGCAAACTATGGCTACACCTTC. Translating gives CASSLATPGQANYGYTF.

The chain employs TRBV7-9 and TRBJ2-2, with D perhaps matching TRBD2 (7 bases). Trimming stripped 6 bases from V and 7 bases from J, with 15 bases between. Germline assignment: CDR1 SEHNR and CDR2 FQNEAQ (reference sequence). The CDR3 spans 14 residues. CDR3: CASRRGGADGELFF. CDR3 nucleotide sequence: TGTGCCAGCAGAAGAGGGGGGGCAGACGGGGAGCTGTTTTTT.

V gene TRBV19 combines with J gene TRBJ2-5; D might be TRBD2 (6 bases). V lost 9 bases, J lost 2 bases, and 16 bases lay in between. This CDR3 has 14 residues. The germline gives CDR1 LNHDA, CDR2 SQIVND (reference sequence). The DNA for the CDR3 is TGTGCCAGCGCTGGAGGGGAACTACAAGAGACCCAGTACTTC. Its translation is CASAGGELQETQYF.

J is TRBJ2-6 and V is TRBV29-1; no definite D call. V was shortened by 3 bases and J by 2 bases, with 11 bases between the two germline ends. Germline loops: CDR1 SQVTM, CDR2 ANQGSEA. The CDR3 extends over 15 amino acids. The CDR3 loop reads CSVEVEFPGANVLTF. In nucleotides, the CDR3 is TGCAGCGTTGAGGTGGAGTTCCCTGGGGCCAACGTCCTGACTTTC.

The rearrangement joins TRBV27 to TRBJ1-1; TRBD1 matches 7 bases. Unmatched junction bases numbered 10, after V lost 5 bases and J lost 10 bases. This CDR3 has 13 residues. Germline values: CDR1 MNHEY, CDR2 SMNVEV (reference sequence). DNA for the CDR3: TGTGCCAGCAGTCTTACAGGGGTCTCCCCAGCTTTCTTT. Translating it yields CASSLTGVSPAFF.

The chain carries TRBV5-1 and TRBJ1-1; D perhaps matches TRBD1 (5 bases). This CDR3 is built from 13 residues. Germline V CDR1 and CDR2: SGHRS, YFSETQ. Trimming removed 2 bases from V and 3 bases from J, with 8 bases in between. Written as DNA, the CDR3 is TGCGCCAGCAGCTTACGGGGGGACACTGAAGCTTTCTTT. This gives the protein CASSLRGDTEAFF. The complete variable domain, with remaining parts taken from reference TRBV5-1 and TRBJ1-1, reads KAGVTQTPRYLIKTRGQQVTLSCSPISGHRSVSWYQQTPGQGLQFLFEYFSETQRNKGNFPGRFSGRQFSNSRSEMNVSTLELGDSALYLCASSLRGDTEAFFGQGTRLTVV.

This CDR3 is CATRGLTKTQYF. In DNA, the CDR3 is TGTGCCACCAGGGGGCTAACGAAGACCCAGTACTTC. The genes are TRBV28 and TRBJ2-5, with 8 bases fitting TRBD1. The CDR3 covers 12 residues. The trim removed 10 bases at V and 6 bases at J, leaving 7 bases unmatched. Germline V gene data show CDR1 as MDHEN and CDR2 as SYDVKM.

CDR3 coding DNA: TGTGCCAGCAGTTTTTCCGGGACACCCACCTACGAGCAGTACTTC. This encodes CASSFSGTPTYEQYF. The rearrangement joins TRBV27 to TRBJ2-7, with a tentative D call TRBD1 (6 bases). Deletions cut 3 bases from V and 2 bases from J, with 14 bases between. Looked up from germline, CDR1 is MNHEY and CDR2 is SMNVEV (reference sequence). The CDR3 spans 15 residues.

This chain links TRBV29-1 with TRBJ2-1; 11 positions match TRBD1. The CDR3 is 13 residues long. Unmatched junction bases numbered 3, after V lost 8 bases and J lost 3 bases. Germline V gene sequence: CDR1 SQVTM, CDR2 ANQGSEA. The CDR3 nucleotides read TGCAGCACCGGGACAGGGGGCTACAATGAGCAGTTCTTC. Translated: CSTGTGGYNEQFF.

The chain recombines TRBV5-6 with TRBJ1-3; D is undetermined. V lost 2 bases and J 4 bases, leaving 7 bases between the germline ends. CDR1 SGHDT and CDR2 YYEEEE come from the germline V gene. The CDR3 runs to 13 residues. In DNA, the CDR3 is TGTGCCAGCAGCTTTGACACAGGAAACACCATATATTTT. Translation gives CASSFDTGNTIYF.

This chain links TRBV5-1 with TRBJ1-3; D unresolved. Trimming stripped 0 bases from V and 0 bases from J, with 10 bases between. Germline V gene sequence: CDR1 SGHRS, CDR2 YFSETQ. CDR3 length: 16 residues. For the CDR3, the DNA is TGCGCCAGCAGCTTGGCGGGGTGGGACTCTGGAAACACCATATATTTT. Translating gives CASSLAGWDSGNTIYF. Filled out from reference TRBV5-1 and TRBJ1-3, the complete variable domain reads KAGVTQTPRYLIKTRGQQVTLSCSPISGHRSVSWYQQTPGQGLQFLFEYFSETQRNKGNFPGRFSGRQFSNSRSEMNVSTLELGDSALYLCASSLAGWDSGNTIYFGEGSWLTVV.

The chain has TRBV5-6 and TRBJ2-5; D is possibly TRBD1 (6 bases). This CDR3 region has 14 residues. Germline V lookup: CDR1 SGHDT, CDR2 YYEEEE. The V gene lost 4 bases and the J gene lost 2 bases, with 12 bases spanning the gap. The CDR3 DNA sequence: TGTGCCAGCAGCGCTGGGACACTTCAAGAGACCCAGTACTTC. Translation: CASSAGTLQETQYF.

The chain couples TRBV11-2 to TRBJ2-2; the match to TRBD2 covers 11 bases. This CDR3 is built from 18 residues. Trimming at V came to 4 bases and at J to 1 base, leaving 8 bases not matched to a gene. Germline V lookup: CDR1 SGHAT, CDR2 FQNNGV. The CDR3 protein is CASSSFLAGGLNTGELFF. The CDR3 DNA reads as TGTGCCAGCAGCTCCTTCCTAGCGGGGGGTCTGAACACCGGGGAGCTGTTTTTT.

The chain combines TRBV4-1 with TRBJ2-5, with TRBD2 matching 14 bases. Per the germline V gene, CDR1 is MGHRA and CDR2 is YSYEKL. This CDR3 spans 16 amino acids. The ends lost 4 bases at V and 5 bases at J; junction bases unmatched: 6. In DNA, the CDR3 is TGCGCCAGCAGCCGACACGGGACTAGCGGGAGCGAGACCCAGTACTTC. It codes for CASSRHGTSGSETQYF.

The genes are TRBV4-1 and TRBJ1-1, with TRBD1 identical over 8 bases. V lost 4 bases and J lost 4; bases outside the gene matches: 8. This CDR3 region has 15 residues. The germline CDR1 and CDR2 sequences are MGHRA and YSYEKL. The CDR3 DNA sequence: TGCGCCAGCAGCCGAGAGGACAGGGCGGGCACTGAAGCTTTCTTT. Translation: CASSREDRAGTEAFF.

The genes are TRBV5-1 and TRBJ2-1; perhaps TRBD2 as D (5 bases). V lost 2 bases to trimming and J lost 9 bases, with 21 bases between them. This CDR3 has 16 residues. Germline V CDR1 and CDR2: SGHRS, YFSETQ. The CDR3 sequence: CASSLAPPALGSEQFF. CDR3 bases: TGCGCCAGCAGCTTAGCTCCTCCGGCACTAGGCAGTGAGCAGTTCTTC.

The chain's CDR3 is CASTLGQSSMNTEAFF. The CDR3 bases are TGTGCCAGCACCCTAGGACAGTCGAGCATGAACACTGAAGCTTTCTTT. This chain joins TRBV5-4 and TRBJ1-1, with D tentatively TRBD1 (6 bases). V was pared by 6 bases and J by 0 bases, with 18 bases between. The CDR3 extends over 16 amino acids. Germline loops: CDR1 SGHNT, CDR2 YYREEE (reference sequence).

The chain joins TRBV4-3 to TRBJ2-5, with a weak D call TRBD2 (6 bases). The J call may be in error: the DNA end matches TRBJ2-7 better. CDR3 length: 16 amino acids. The V gene's germline CDR1 is LGHNA and CDR2 YSLEER. The CDR3 nucleotides are TGCGCCAGCAGCCAAATTTGGGGTGGGGGGTCCTACGAGCAGTACTTC. Amino acid sequence: CASSQIWGGGSYEQYF.